The 17 T cell receptor beta chains below come from one sample, sequenced in a study of CXCR3-negative and CXCR3-positive naive CD8 T cells. Study-level points and caveats: Relative to CXCR3-negative naive cells, CXCR3-positive naive cells had more hydrophobic TRB CDR3s.

UMI-labeled TRB cDNA libraries were prepared by 5' RACE. TCRdb re-called the 5' RACE reads; every CDR3 protein appears as one record, without DNA. In total, the table holds approximately 96,000 distinct CDR3 sequences. These receptors are not linked to any known antigen. The sequenced sample consisted of naive CXCR3+ CD8+ T cells from blood. Subset noted: CD45RO-CCR7+CD27+CD95- naive CD8+ T cells expressing CXCR3 (TNR3+). The receptors stem from a human donor in good health. Some clones in this sample may be carry-over from other donors' samples.

The CDR3 spells CSVTGEFSYEQYF. This chain joins TRBV29-1 and TRBJ2-7; lacking DNA, the TRBD1 call made by TCRdb goes unchecked. This CDR3 has 13 amino acids. CDR1 and CDR2 (germline): SQVTM, ANQGSEA.

V and J are TRBV6-2 or TRBV6-3 and TRBJ2-2; TCRdb's D gene call, TRBD1, goes unchecked for lack of DNA. The CDR3 covers 15 residues. The germline CDR1 and CDR2 sequences are MNHEY and SVGEGT. The CDR3 sequence: CASSNRLAGDGELFF.

The chain employs TRBV15 and TRBJ2-1; TCRdb reports TRBD1, a call that lacks DNA to check it against. This CDR3 comprises 14 residues. CDR1 LNHNV and CDR2 YYDKDF come from the germline V gene (reference sequence). CDR3 sequence reads: CATSRTDQGNEQFF.

The chain uses TRBV5-5 and TRBJ1-1; TCRdb selects TRBD1, and the lack of DNA leaves this call unchecked. This CDR3 has 13 residues. Germline CDR1 reads SGHKS; CDR2 reads YYEKEE (reference sequence). The CDR3 sequence is CASTFGRWTEAFF.

V usage is TRBV6-5 and J usage is TRBJ2-7; TCRdb's D call of TRBD2 is untestable without DNA. The CDR3 loop spans 15 amino acids. The germline gives CDR1 MNHEY, CDR2 SVGAGI. The CDR3 here is CASSRRLAGSYEQYF.

The gene calls are TRBV6-1 and TRBJ2-5; the TCRdb call, TRBD1, lacks DNA for checking. The CDR3 totals 15 residues. The germline gives CDR1 MNHNS, CDR2 SASEGT. CDR3 sequence reads: CASSEGTGVFETQYF.

The chain carries TRBV5-1 and TRBJ1-2. The CDR3 sequence is 12 residues long. Germline V gene lookup returns CDR1 SGHRS and CDR2 YFSETQ. The CDR3 loop reads CASSLVGSGYTF.

This rearrangement joins TRBV28 to TRBJ1-3. The CDR3 totals 14 residues. Germline values: CDR1 MDHEN, CDR2 SYDVKM. This CDR3 is CASRSQGSGNTIYF.

The chain couples TRBV27 to TRBJ2-7; TCRdb's assignment of TRBD1 cannot be checked, as there is no DNA. The CDR3 is made up of 13 amino acids. CDR1 and CDR2 from the germline V gene are MNHEY and SMNVEV (reference sequence). The CDR3 sequence is CASSGQSSYEQYF.

The chain employs TRBV14 and TRBJ1-1. Per the germline V gene, CDR1 is SGHDN and CDR2 is FVKESK. This CDR3 has 15 residues. CDR3 sequence: CASSQDPYMGTEAFF.

The V and J genes are TRBV29-1 and TRBJ2-7; TCRdb returns TRBD1, unconfirmable since there is no DNA. The V gene's germline CDR1 is SQVTM and CDR2 ANQGSEA. The CDR3 length is 15 residues. CDR3 sequence: CSVEEPGQGSYEQYF.

The chain joins TRBV20-1 to TRBJ1-2. Germline CDR1 is DFQATT and CDR2 is SNEGSKA (reference sequence). This CDR3 comprises 13 residues. CDR3 protein: CSAKDFLSSGITF.

The rearrangement joins TRBV29-1 to TRBJ2-7. CDR1 is SQVTM and CDR2 is ANQGSEA in the germline V gene. This CDR3 comprises 12 residues. The CDR3: CSGRWEEYEQYF.

The chain carries TRBV10-2 and TRBJ2-7. Looked up from germline, CDR1 is WSHSY and CDR2 is SAAADI. The CDR3 consists of 12 residues. The CDR3 spells CASIGTTYEQYF.

The genes are TRBV9 and TRBJ2-2. The CDR3 is 13 amino acids. Germline CDR1 is SGDLS and CDR2 is YYNGEE. The CDR3 is CASSASYPGERFF.

V usage is TRBV25-1 and J usage is TRBJ2-7; TCRdb's D call of TRBD2 is untestable without DNA. CDR3 length: 15 residues. Germline CDR1 is MGHDK and CDR2 is SYGVNS. CDR3 protein: CASSDRTSGGIEQYF.

The chain carries TRBV28 and TRBJ2-7; TCRdb returns TRBD2, unconfirmable since there is no DNA. The CDR3 runs to 16 residues. CDR1 and CDR2 (germline): MDHEN, SYDVKM. CDR3 region: CASSLSPSQSSYEQYF.